The 9 T cell receptor beta chains presented below share a single source sample, sequenced in a study of T cell responses to AZD1222 COVID-19 vaccine (dated by TCRdb to about 2021). The protocol used for the library was the immunoSEQ multiplex PCR assay. Held by TCRdb, this immuneACCESS table contains in-frame sequences only and omits some clones. Under half of the omission traces to an unresolved V gene where checked; the cause of the rest is unknown. This sample gives 150,000 to 200,000 clones in total; about 91% of them show up just once. In total, the top ten clones hold 9.5% to 13% of the sample. The time point label here, explained by the study, means: about 28 days (+/-7) after the second vaccine dose. This sample comprised peripheral blood, obtained 28 days after the second AZD1222 dose. These receptor sequences come from an adult who received the AZD1222 COVID-19 vaccine.

The gene calls are TRBV6-1 and TRBJ1-5, with a tentative D call TRBD1 (5 bases). V was shortened by 2 bases and J by 1 base, with 12 bases between the two germline ends. The length of the CDR3 is 16 residues. In germline, CDR1 is MNHNS, CDR2 SASEGT. CDR3 DNA sequence: TGTGCCAGCAGTGAACTGGCCAGGGTCAGCAATCAGCCCCAGCATTTT. As protein: CASSELARVSNQPQHF.

The chain has TRBV6-1 and TRBJ1-2, with 7 bases matching TRBD1. Germline-derived CDR1 and CDR2 are MNHNS and SASEGT. The CDR3 has 15 amino acids. V dropped 0 bases and J dropped 5; count of bases not matched to a gene: 6. CDR3 DNA sequence: TGTGCCAGCAGTGAAGCATTACAGGGGAGGTATGGCTACACCTTC. Its translation: CASSEALQGRYGYTF.

The CDR3 loop reads CASSHPGRAGEQFF. The CDR3 DNA sequence: TGCGCCAGCAGCCACCCGGGAAGGGCGGGTGAGCAGTTCTTC. This rearrangement joins TRBV4-3 to TRBJ2-1; TRBD2 is a possible D gene (5 bases). The CDR3 totals 14 residues. The V gene's germline CDR1 is LGHNA and CDR2 YSLEER. Between the trimmed V and J ends, which lost 3 bases and 9 bases, there was a span of 15 bases.

The chain uses TRBV3-1 (or the pseudogene TRBV3-2) and TRBJ2-1; 7 nucleotides line up with TRBD1. CDR1 and CDR2 from the germline V gene are LGHDT and YNNKEL (reference sequence). The CDR3 length is 16 residues. Trimming at V came to 5 bases and at J to 5 bases, leaving 12 bases not matched to a gene. CDR3 residues: CASSLYRGVKNNEQFF. In DNA form, the CDR3 reads TGTGCCAGCAGCTTATACAGGGGTGTGAAGAACAATGAGCAGTTCTTC.

CDR3: CASSLDPAGGPGEQFF. DNA for the CDR3: TGTGCCAGCAGCTTAGACCCAGCGGGGGGACCCGGTGAGCAGTTCTTC. This chain connects TRBV9 to TRBJ2-1; 9 nucleotides align to TRBD2. Unmatched junction bases numbered 14, after V lost 4 bases and J lost 9 bases. The CDR3 covers 16 residues. From germline, CDR1 is SGDLS and CDR2 YYNGEE.

Here the CDR3 DNA reads TGTGCCTGGAGTGTAGCCTCTGGGGGCTACACCTTC. It specifies CAWSVASGGYTF. The chain is built from TRBV30 and TRBJ1-2; D call uncertain. The CDR3 length is 12 residues. Trimming removed 0 bases at V and 8 bases at J, with 10 bases between. Germline V lookup: CDR1 GTSNPN, CDR2 SVGIG (reference sequence).

J is TRBJ1-2 and V is TRBV7-8; the match to TRBD1 covers 10 bases. The CDR3 sequence is 15 residues long. Germline V CDR1 and CDR2: SGHVS, FQNEAQ. J lost 6 bases, V lost 5 bases, and 9 bases had no gene match. The CDR3 coding sequence is TGTGCCAGCAGCCGACAGGGGGCACGGGGTCATGGCTACACCTTC. It encodes CASSRQGARGHGYTF.

The count of this clone is one. This rearrangement joins TRBV3-1 (or the pseudogene TRBV3-2) to TRBJ2-3; D unclear. This CDR3 is built from 14 residues. CDR1 is LGHDT and CDR2 is YNNKEL in the germline V gene (reference sequence). V lost 2 bases and J lost 0, with 6 bases in between. The CDR3 nucleotides read TGTGCCAGCAGCCAAATGGCAAGCACAGATACGCAGTATTTT. Protein: CASSQMASTDTQYF.

This clone was counted a single time. The chain carries TRBV6-2 or TRBV6-3 and TRBJ1-1; unclear D gene. The CDR3 contains 11 residues. Germline V gene lookup returns CDR1 MNHEY and CDR2 SVGEGT. Trimming took off 3 bases at V and 7 bases at J, with 6 bases between the two ends. CDR3: CASSYLGEAFF. The CDR3 DNA follows: TGTGCCAGCAGTTATTTAGGTGAAGCTTTCTTT.